Sequencing of this TCR beta chain was carried out in a study of neurological immune-mediated disorders. In TCRdb, the 5' RACE reads were re-called with MiXCR into one record per CDR3 protein. The data show about 80,000 distinct CDR3 sequences, more than 5% seen once. In germline, CDR1 is SGHRS, CDR2 YFSETQ. Deletions cut 0 bases from V and 4 bases from J, with 10 bases between. CDR3 length equals 14 residues. Indicated time point: longitudinal time-point 2. The sequence came from a woman in her fifties or sixties with multiple sclerosis. The chain links TRBV5-1 to TRBJ2-5; TRBD2 might be the D (6 bases). The specimen was PBMCs. The CDR3 here is CASSLGGLRETQYF. CDR3 in DNA: TGCGCCAGCAGCTTGGGGGGACTGCGAGAGACCCAGTACTTC.